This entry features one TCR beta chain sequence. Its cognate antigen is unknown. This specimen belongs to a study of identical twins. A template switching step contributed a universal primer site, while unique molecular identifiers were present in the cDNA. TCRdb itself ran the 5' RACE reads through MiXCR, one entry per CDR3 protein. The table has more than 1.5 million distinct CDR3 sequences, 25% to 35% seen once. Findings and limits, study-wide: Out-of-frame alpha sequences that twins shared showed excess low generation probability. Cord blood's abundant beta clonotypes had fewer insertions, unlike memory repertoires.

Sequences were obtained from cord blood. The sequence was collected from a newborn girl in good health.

CDR3: CASSQGNSGSYEQYF. DNA for the CDR3: TGTGCCAGCAGCCAAGGAAATAGCGGCTCCTACGAGCAGTACTTC. The genes are TRBV4-2 and TRBJ2-7; perhaps TRBD2 as D (6 bases). The germline V gene has CDR1 LGHNA and CDR2 YNFKEQ. The CDR3 consists of 15 residues. Trimming cost V 1 base and J 0 bases, with 10 bases left between them.